Presented here are 31 T cell receptor beta chains from one specimen sequenced in a study of OX40 agonist ivuxolimab in advanced cancers. Repertoires were generated with immunoSEQ multiplex PCR, while TCRdb's copy carries only in-frame clones and drops some. Among under 80,000 clones listed, over 90% were seen once. Material: CD4+ or CD8+ T cells sorted from blood, obtained in a trial of the OX40 agonist ivuxolimab. Source of these receptors: an adult with an advanced solid tumor such as melanoma, head and neck, liver or kidney cancer.

CDR3 nucleotides: TGTGCCAGCAGTTTTGGGGTCGGACTCTATGGCTACACCTTC. This gives the protein CASSFGVGLYGYTF. The J gene is TRBJ1-2, the V gene TRBV27; D remains ambiguous. This CDR3 spans 14 amino acids. Trimming took 3 bases from V and 4 from J, leaving 12 bases between them. In germline, CDR1 is MNHEY, CDR2 SMNVEV (reference sequence).

The J gene is TRBJ1-6, the V gene TRBV9; 9 bases map to TRBD1. With V trimmed by 2 bases and J by 13 bases, 7 bases remained unmatched. CDR3 size: 14 residues. Per germline, CDR1 SGDLS and CDR2 YYNGEE. This CDR3 reads CASSVGTGSAPLHF. The CDR3 nucleotides read TGTGCCAGCAGCGTGGGGACAGGGTCTGCCCCCCTCCACTTT.

This sequence joins TRBV5-4 and TRBJ1-2; possible D gene TRBD1, 6 bases. This CDR3 region has 16 residues. V lost 3 bases to trimming and J lost 4 bases, with 19 bases between them. CDR1 and CDR2 (germline): SGHNT, YYREEE (reference sequence). CDR3 in amino acids: CASSSPGTRTVYGYTF. The CDR3 region has the DNA TGTGCCAGCAGCTCTCCCGGGACACGGACCGTCTATGGCTACACCTTC.

CDR3 sequence: CASSFTGERNQPQHF. DNA of the CDR3: TGTGCCAGCAGCTTCACAGGGGAGCGCAATCAGCCCCAGCATTTT. The chain is built from TRBV5-5 and TRBJ1-5; TRBD1 aligns across 7 bases. The CDR3 loop spans 15 amino acids. J lost 2 bases, V lost 2 bases, and 4 bases had no gene match. The germline V gene encodes CDR1 SGHKS and CDR2 YYEKEE (reference sequence). The full variable domain, its missing parts supplied by reference TRBV5-5 and TRBJ1-5, is DAGVTQSPTHLIKTRGQQVTLRCSPISGHKSVSWYQQVLGQGPQFIFQYYEKEERGRGNFPDRFSARQFPNYSSELNVNALLLGDSALYLCASSFTGERNQPQHFGDGTRLSIL.

The chain links TRBV4-2 to TRBJ1-6, with D uncertain. Trimming stripped 4 bases from V and 1 base from J, with 11 bases between. Per the germline V gene, CDR1 is LGHNA and CDR2 is YNFKEQ. The CDR3 runs to 16 residues. The CDR3: CASSPRGRSYNSPLHF. DNA of the CDR3: TGTGCCAGCAGCCCCCGAGGGCGATCCTATAATTCACCCCTCCACTTT.

The chain links TRBV4-1 to TRBJ1-3; D gene uncertain. There are 15 residues in the CDR3. Germline CDR1 and CDR2: MGHRA and YSYEKL. V lost 3 bases to trimming and J lost 0 bases, with 9 bases between them. CDR3 loop: CASSQRPHSGNTIYF. The CDR3 DNA follows: TGCGCCAGCAGCCAGAGGCCTCACTCTGGAAACACCATATATTTT.

V and J are TRBV6-5 and TRBJ2-7; D might be TRBD2 (6 bases). The CDR3 loop spans 15 amino acids. Germline V CDR1 and CDR2: MNHEY, SVGAGI. V lost 6 bases and J lost 3, with 18 bases in between. The CDR3 here is CASSYRDSHLYEQYF. CDR3 nucleotide sequence: TGTGCCAGCAGCTACCGGGACTCCCATCTCTACGAGCAGTACTTC.

The V and J genes are TRBV5-6 and TRBJ2-1; 12 nucleotides agree with TRBD2. The CDR3 runs to 15 residues. V shed 2 bases and J 10 bases; nucleotides not matched to a gene: 7. Germline V CDR1 and CDR2: SGHDT, YYEEEE. The CDR3 DNA reads as TGTGCCAGCAGCTTTCCGACTAGCGGGAGAGGAGAGCAGTTCTTC. It is translated as CASSFPTSGRGEQFF.

This chain joins TRBV27 and TRBJ2-1, with a possible D match to TRBD2 (7 bases). Trimming removed 7 bases from V and 7 bases from J, with 17 bases in between. The CDR3 contains 14 residues. Germline V lookup: CDR1 MNHEY, CDR2 SMNVEV (reference sequence). In DNA form, the CDR3 reads TGTGCCAGCATAGGGGGAGGGCCGGGTAATGAGCAGTTCTTC. It is translated as CASIGGGPGNEQFF.

This chain connects TRBV5-6 to TRBJ2-5; 10 bases map to TRBD2. The DNA end favors TRBJ2-7, so the J call may be wrong. The CDR3 consists of 14 residues. Germline loops: CDR1 SGHDT, CDR2 YYEEEE. The CDR3 DNA follows: TGTGCCAGCAGCTCAGGACTAGCGGCCTACGAGCAGTACTTC. Its translation: CASSSGLAAYEQYF.

V usage is TRBV27 and J usage is TRBJ2-2; 7 positions match TRBD2. V lost 4 bases to trimming and J lost 3 bases; unmatched junction nucleotides: 5. CDR1 is MNHEY, CDR2 SMNVEV, per germline (reference sequence). The CDR3 runs 15 residues. The DNA for the CDR3 is TGTGCCAGCAGTTCCGGACTAGGATACACCGGGGAGCTGTTTTTT. It specifies CASSSGLGYTGELFF.

This clone was seen a handful of times. V is TRBV9 and J is TRBJ1-1; tentatively, D is TRBD1 (6 bases). The germline V gene has CDR1 SGDLS and CDR2 YYNGEE. The CDR3 sequence is 15 residues long. The germline V and J ends were trimmed by 6 bases and 0 bases, with 15 bases remaining between them. This CDR3 is CASTVDSTMNTEAFF. The DNA for the CDR3 is TGTGCCAGCACGGTGGACAGCACCATGAACACTGAAGCTTTCTTT.

This clone came up once. CDR3: CASSFRPFETQYF. The CDR3 region has the DNA TGTGCCAGCAGCTTCCGACCCTTTGAGACCCAGTACTTC. The chain couples TRBV7-6 to TRBJ2-5, with D unresolved. The CDR3 runs 13 residues. Looked up from germline, CDR1 is SGHVS and CDR2 is FNYEAQ. V dropped 3 bases and J dropped 5 bases, with 10 bases sitting between them.

Concerning this clone itself: Other nucleotide sequences in the sample specify the same CDR3. The V call is TRBV4-1, the J call TRBJ2-7; D gene ambiguous. CDR3 length equals 15 residues. Trimming took off 0 bases at V and 0 bases at J, with 9 bases between the two ends. Germline CDR1 and CDR2: MGHRA and YSYEKL. The CDR3 nucleotides are TGCGCCAGCAGCCAAGAATCGGCCAGCTCCTACGAGCAGTACTTC. It encodes CASSQESASSYEQYF.

The chain links TRBV27 to TRBJ2-7; maybe TRBD2 (5 bases). This CDR3 has 15 amino acids. The ends were cut back, 3 bases at V and 3 bases at J, with 15 bases in the middle. Germline CDR1 reads MNHEY; CDR2 reads SMNVEV (reference sequence). DNA for the CDR3: TGTGCCAGCAGTTTTTTGGACTCCCCATTCTACGAGCAGTACTTC. Residues: CASSFLDSPFYEQYF.

This clone came up once. The chain has TRBV7-8 and TRBJ1-1; D gene unclear. The CDR3 totals 14 residues. Trimming removed 0 bases from V and 0 bases from J, with 5 bases in between. The germline gives CDR1 SGHVS, CDR2 FQNEAQ. The CDR3 coding sequence is TGTGCCAGCAGCTTAGCGGAGGTGAACACTGAAGCTTTCTTT. It specifies CASSLAEVNTEAFF.

The chain employs TRBV29-1 and TRBJ1-1, with D unclear. CDR3 length: 11 amino acids. V lost 5 bases and J lost 0, with 4 bases in between. The germline V gene encodes CDR1 SQVTM and CDR2 ANQGSEA. In DNA, the CDR3 is TGCAGCGTTATACTGAACACTGAAGCTTTCTTT. Translated: CSVILNTEAFF.

V gene TRBV9 combines with J gene TRBJ2-3; D is uncertain. The V gene lost 3 bases and the J gene lost 0 bases, with 5 bases spanning the gap. The germline V gene has CDR1 SGDLS and CDR2 YYNGEE. The CDR3 is 13 residues long. CDR3 in amino acids: CASSAPSTDTQYF. CDR3 nucleotide sequence: TGTGCCAGCAGCGCCCCGAGCACAGATACGCAGTATTTT. Supplemented by reference TRBV9 and TRBJ2-3, the full variable domain reads DSGVTQTPKHLITATGQRVTLRCSPRSGDLSVYWYQQSLDQGLQFLIQYYNGEERAKGNILERFSAQQFPDLHSELNLSSLELGDSALYFCASSAPSTDTQYFGPGTRLTVL.

The rearrangement uses TRBV9 and TRBJ2-1; 12 positions match TRBD2. Germline values: CDR1 SGDLS, CDR2 YYNGEE. This CDR3 region has 17 residues. V lost 4 bases and J lost 1; bases outside the gene matches: 6. CDR3 sequence reads: CASSFPTSGGSYNEQFF. The CDR3 DNA reads TGTGCCAGCAGCTTCCCGACTAGCGGGGGATCCTACAATGAGCAGTTCTTC.

The rearrangement joins TRBV27 to TRBJ2-5; 10 positions match TRBD2. The CDR3 is 15 residues long. Germline assignment: CDR1 MNHEY and CDR2 SMNVEV (reference sequence). V lost 8 bases and J lost 9; bases outside the gene matches: 15. The DNA of the CDR3 is TGTGCCAGCGGTATAAGCGGGGGGGGGTTAGGGGCCCAGTACTTC. It yields the protein CASGISGGGLGAQYF.

The chain couples TRBV2 to TRBJ1-3; tentatively, D is TRBD1 (6 bases). Germline V gene sequence: CDR1 SNHLY, CDR2 FYNNEI. Trimming pared 1 base from V and 8 bases from J, leaving 15 bases between. The CDR3 runs to 15 residues. The CDR3 region is CASSEEGGAVHTIYF. CDR3 DNA sequence: TGTGCCAGCAGTGAAGAGGGGGGCGCGGTACACACCATATATTTT.

The V gene is TRBV10-1, the J gene TRBJ1-1, with D unresolved. The ends were cut back, 0 bases at V and 2 bases at J, with 7 bases in the middle. The CDR3 sequence is 14 residues long. The germline V gene encodes CDR1 WNHNN and CDR2 SYGVQD (reference sequence). The CDR3 is CASSESNRNTEAFF. The DNA for the CDR3 is TGCGCCAGCAGTGAGTCGAACCGAAACACTGAAGCTTTCTTT.

The chain recombines TRBV27 with TRBJ2-1; TRBD2 matches at 8 bases. The J segment lost 4 bases and the V segment lost 5 bases, leaving 7 bases of the junction unmatched. CDR1 MNHEY and CDR2 SMNVEV come from the germline V gene (reference sequence). This CDR3 is 15 amino acids long. The CDR3 DNA reads TGTGCCAGCAGTAGGGCTAGCGGGTTATACAATGAGCAGTTCTTC. This encodes CASSRASGLYNEQFF.

The chain carries TRBV21-1 and TRBJ2-5; the table's D call of TRBD1 was not tested on the DNA. TRBV21-1 is a pseudogene locus. The CDR3 spans 16 residues. CDR3 nucleotides: TGTGCCAGCAGCTCCGCACCCCAGGGGGCGGTGAAGACCCAGTACTTC. Translating it yields CASSSAPQGAVKTQYF.

Here the CDR3 reads CASSQGGEGTTNEKLFF. The CDR3 DNA reads TGCGCCAGCAGCCAAGGAGGGGAGGGTACAACTAATGAAAAACTGTTTTTT. The chain couples TRBV4-3 to TRBJ1-4; the D gene is possibly TRBD1 (5 bases). Per the germline V gene, CDR1 is LGHNA and CDR2 is YSLEER. CDR3 length equals 17 residues. The V gene lost 1 base and the J gene lost 0 bases, with 12 bases spanning the gap.

CDR3 in amino acids: CASSLHPFSGRGTGELFF. In DNA form, the CDR3 reads TGTGCCAGCAGCTTACACCCTTTTAGCGGGAGAGGGACCGGGGAGCTGTTTTTT. The chain combines TRBV11-3 with TRBJ2-2; 9 positions match TRBD2. Per germline, CDR1 SGHNT and CDR2 YENEEA. This CDR3 region has 18 residues. Trimming at V came to 2 bases and at J to 5 bases, leaving 12 bases not matched to a gene.

The rearrangement uses TRBV12-5 and TRBJ1-6; D gene unclear. With 1 base removed from V and 3 bases from J, the gap between germline ends came to 4 bases. Germline V CDR1 and CDR2: LGHNT, FRNRAP. This CDR3 is built from 14 residues. The CDR3 nucleotides are TGTGCTAGTGGTTTGGACAGCTATAATTCACCCCTCCACTTT. Residues: CASGLDSYNSPLHF.

J is TRBJ2-7 and V is TRBV27; D perhaps matches TRBD2 (7 bases). The germline gives CDR1 MNHEY, CDR2 SMNVEV (reference sequence). CDR3 length: 17 amino acids. The germline V and J ends were trimmed by 6 bases and 7 bases, with 28 bases remaining between them. The CDR3 is CASSRRGGGTILGEQYF. DNA for the CDR3: TGTGCCAGCAGCCGAAGAGGGGGGGGGACCATCCTTGGTGAGCAGTACTTC.

J is TRBJ2-2 and V is TRBV2; TRBD2 is a possible D gene (5 bases). Trimming left V 5 bases short and J 4 bases short, with 14 bases between. The CDR3 contains 15 residues. The germline gives CDR1 SNHLY, CDR2 FYNNEI. CDR3 nucleotides: TGTGCCAGCAGTCAGGCGAGGGAGAGCACCGGGGAGCTGTTTTTT. This codes for CASSQARESTGELFF.

V gene TRBV29-1 combines with J gene TRBJ2-1; D uncertain. V shed 3 bases and J shed 10 bases, with 13 bases lying between them. This CDR3 is built from 12 residues. CDR1 and CDR2 (germline): SQVTM, ANQGSEA. This chain's CDR3 is CSVDMGSREQFF. Written as DNA, the CDR3 is TGCAGCGTTGATATGGGCTCGAGGGAGCAGTTCTTC.

This chain links TRBV19 with TRBJ2-1, with 8 positions matching TRBD2. Germline V gene lookup returns CDR1 LNHDA and CDR2 SQIVND (reference sequence). The CDR3 sequence is 19 residues long. The junction had 16 bases not matched to a gene; V was cut back by 2 bases and J by 4 bases. In DNA form, the CDR3 reads TGTGCCAGTAGTATACATCCCGGGCTAGCGACTAGCGCTTACAATGAGCAGTTCTTC. Residues: CASSIHPGLATSAYNEQFF.